The rows below give T cell receptor beta chains drawn from one sample of a study of OX40 agonist ivuxolimab in advanced cancers. TCRdb keeps only in-frame clones here, not all; method: immunoSEQ multiplex PCR. The sample includes over 50,000 clones, approximately 91% seen only once; the top ten take roughly 18%. Material: CD4+ or CD8+ T cells sorted from blood, obtained in a trial of the OX40 agonist ivuxolimab. These receptors were collected from an adult with an advanced solid tumor such as melanoma, head and neck, liver or kidney cancer. Both conserved end residues are part of each CDR3. Each record gives: V gene, D gene, clone size, J gene, CDR3 DNA, CDR3 protein. The D gene is left open where the match is weak. Size is omitted from some rows. Given values are once, few, many or a class for expanded clones.

v_call: TRBV7-9; d_call: -; clone_size: -; j_call: TRBJ2-3; cdr3_nt: TGTGCCAGCAGCTTAGTCTCGGGGGCAGATACGCAGTATTTT; cdr3_aa: CASSLVSGADTQYF
v_call: TRBV7-9; d_call: -; clone_size: -; j_call: TRBJ1-4; cdr3_nt: TGTGCCAGCAGCTTAGGCGGGCAGGGATCGAATGAAAAACTGTTTTTT; cdr3_aa: CASSLGGQGSNEKLFF
v_call: TRBV2; d_call: TRBD2; clone_size: -; j_call: TRBJ2-7; cdr3_nt: TGTGCCACCTTTTCCGGGACTAGCGGGAGTAGGTCCTACGAGCAGTACTTC; cdr3_aa: CATFSGTSGSRSYEQYF
v_call: TRBV5-1; d_call: -; clone_size: -; j_call: TRBJ2-7; cdr3_nt: TGCGCCAGCAGCTCAAGGGCGTCAAACTACGAGCAGTACTTC; cdr3_aa: CASSSRASNYEQYF
v_call: TRBV2; d_call: -; clone_size: -; j_call: TRBJ2-7; cdr3_nt: TGTGCCAGCAGTTTGGTGGGGCCCGAGGGGCAGTACTTC; cdr3_aa: CASSLVGPEGQYF
v_call: TRBV7-9; d_call: -; clone_size: -; j_call: TRBJ2-3; cdr3_nt: TGTGCCAGCAGCCACGTCTGGGACGGAATGGATACGCAGTATTTT; cdr3_aa: CASSHVWDGMDTQYF
v_call: TRBV29-1; d_call: TRBD1; clone_size: few; j_call: TRBJ2-2; cdr3_nt: TGCAGCGTTGGGACAGGGGTAAACACCGGGGAGCTGTTTTTT; cdr3_aa: CSVGTGVNTGELFF
v_call: TRBV7-3; d_call: TRBD2; clone_size: few; j_call: TRBJ2-7; cdr3_nt: TGTGCCAGCAGCTTGGATAGCGGGAGCTACGAGCAGTACTTC; cdr3_aa: CASSLDSGSYEQYF
v_call: TRBV7-9; d_call: TRBD2; clone_size: -; j_call: TRBJ2-1; cdr3_nt: TGTGCCAGCAGCCCTTCGGGGGGAGCCTACAATGAGCAGTTCTTC; cdr3_aa: CASSPSGGAYNEQFF
v_call: TRBV6-5; d_call: -; clone_size: -; j_call: TRBJ2-3; cdr3_nt: TGTGCCAGCAGTTCCCCGGGAGCCAGCACAGATACGCAGTATTTT; cdr3_aa: CASSSPGASTDTQYF
v_call: TRBV27; d_call: TRBD1; clone_size: -; j_call: TRBJ2-7; cdr3_nt: TGTGCCAGCAGTCTCGCACCGGGACAGGGCCTATACGAGCAGTACTTC; cdr3_aa: CASSLAPGQGLYEQYF
v_call: TRBV5-6; d_call: TRBD2; clone_size: -; j_call: TRBJ2-7; cdr3_nt: TGTGCCAGCAGCTTGGTAGCGGGAGGGCCAGCCGAGCAGTACTTC; cdr3_aa: CASSLVAGGPAEQYF
v_call: TRBV7-9; d_call: -; clone_size: few; j_call: TRBJ2-1; cdr3_nt: TGTGCCAGCAGCTTAAATAACAATGAGCAGTTCTTC; cdr3_aa: CASSLNNNEQFF
v_call: TRBV19; d_call: -; clone_size: -; j_call: TRBJ1-5; cdr3_nt: TGTGCCAGTAGTATAGGCGGTTTCGGGAGCAATCAGCCCCAGCATTTT; cdr3_aa: CASSIGGFGSNQPQHF
v_call: TRBV7-2; d_call: TRBD1; clone_size: -; j_call: TRBJ2-7; cdr3_nt: TGTGCCAGCAGCTCCAGACAGGGGGCAGGTGAGCAGTACTTC; cdr3_aa: CASSSRQGAGEQYF
v_call: TRBV6-5; d_call: -; clone_size: -; j_call: TRBJ2-3; cdr3_nt: TGTGCCAGCAGTTACGAAGGGGATTGGGCAGATACGCAGTATTTT; cdr3_aa: CASSYEGDWADTQYF
v_call: TRBV27; d_call: TRBD2; clone_size: -; j_call: TRBJ2-7; cdr3_nt: TGTGCCAGCAGACCGACTAGCGGGAACTACGAGCAGTACTTC; cdr3_aa: CASRPTSGNYEQYF
v_call: TRBV10-1; d_call: TRBD1; clone_size: -; j_call: TRBJ2-5; cdr3_nt: TGCGCCAGCAGCCCCGGGACAGGGGGCGTAGAGACCCAGTACTTC; cdr3_aa: CASSPGTGGVETQYF
v_call: TRBV11-3; d_call: -; clone_size: -; j_call: TRBJ1-1; cdr3_nt: TGTGCCAGCATTGGGAAGGAGGTCACTGAAGCTTTCTTT; cdr3_aa: CASIGKEVTEAFF
v_call: TRBV27; d_call: TRBD1; clone_size: -; j_call: TRBJ2-3; cdr3_nt: TGTGCCACCAGGGGGCTTTTTACGCAGTATTTT; cdr3_aa: CATRGLFTQYF
v_call: TRBV4-3; d_call: -; clone_size: -; j_call: TRBJ2-2; cdr3_nt: TGCGCCAGCAGCCTGGGGGAGTCCGGGGAGCTGTTTTTT; cdr3_aa: CASSLGESGELFF
v_call: TRBV11-2; d_call: -; clone_size: few; j_call: TRBJ1-5; cdr3_nt: TGTGCCAGCAGCTCCGCAGGGAACAATCAGCCCCAGCATTTT; cdr3_aa: CASSSAGNNQPQHF
v_call: TRBV5-8; d_call: -; clone_size: -; j_call: TRBJ2-5; cdr3_nt: TGTGCCAGCAGCTTTAGGACAGAAGAGACCCAGTACTTC; cdr3_aa: CASSFRTEETQYF
v_call: TRBV11-2; d_call: -; clone_size: -; j_call: TRBJ1-1; cdr3_nt: TGTGCCAGCACGGAGGGGACTGAAGCTTTCTTT; cdr3_aa: CASTEGTEAFF
v_call: TRBV6-6; d_call: -; clone_size: -; j_call: TRBJ2-1; cdr3_nt: TGTGCCAGCAGTAGGGATTCGAATGAGCAGTTCTTC; cdr3_aa: CASSRDSNEQFF
v_call: TRBV7-9; d_call: -; clone_size: -; j_call: TRBJ2-1; cdr3_nt: TGTGCCAGCACCCGGAATTTCTCCTACAATGAGCAGTTCTTC; cdr3_aa: CASTRNFSYNEQFF
v_call: TRBV6-5; d_call: TRBD1; clone_size: once; j_call: TRBJ2-7; cdr3_nt: TGTGCCAGCAGTTACGATGGGACAGGGGCCTACGAGCAGTACTTC; cdr3_aa: CASSYDGTGAYEQYF
v_call: TRBV7-9; d_call: TRBD1; clone_size: many; j_call: TRBJ1-1; cdr3_nt: TGTGCCAGCAGCATCCCGGGACAGGGAGTAGAGGACACTGAAGCTTTCTTT; cdr3_aa: CASSIPGQGVEDTEAFF
v_call: TRBV30; d_call: -; clone_size: -; j_call: TRBJ1-1; cdr3_nt: TGTGCCTGGAGTGTTAAGCTACCGAGGACTGAAGCTTTCTTT; cdr3_aa: CAWSVKLPRTEAFF
v_call: TRBV9; d_call: TRBD2; clone_size: -; j_call: TRBJ2-1; cdr3_nt: TGTGCCAGCAGCGCCACGGGGACTAGCGGACCCAACAATGAGCAGTTCTTC; cdr3_aa: CASSATGTSGPNNEQFF
v_call: TRBV27; d_call: TRBD1; clone_size: -; j_call: TRBJ2-5; cdr3_nt: TGTGCCAGCAGTTTATCGTGGCAGGGGGAAGAGACCCAGTACTTC; cdr3_aa: CASSLSWQGEETQYF
v_call: TRBV28; d_call: -; clone_size: -; j_call: TRBJ2-7; cdr3_nt: TGTGCCAGCAGTTTGTTGCAGGGGCGCGAGCAGTACTTC; cdr3_aa: CASSLLQGREQYF
v_call: TRBV10-1; d_call: TRBD1; clone_size: -; j_call: TRBJ2-1; cdr3_nt: TGCGCCAGCAGAGGGGACAGGGAGTTCGATGAGCAGTTCTTC; cdr3_aa: CASRGDREFDEQFF
v_call: TRBV6-5; d_call: -; clone_size: -; j_call: TRBJ2-5; cdr3_nt: TGTGCCAGCAGGGACAACCAAGAGACCCAGTACTTC; cdr3_aa: CASRDNQETQYF
v_call: TRBV7-9; d_call: -; clone_size: -; j_call: TRBJ2-5; cdr3_nt: TGTGCCAGCAGTAGGGATTGGACGGTGGCCCAAGAGACCCAGTACTTC; cdr3_aa: CASSRDWTVAQETQYF
v_call: TRBV6-5; d_call: -; clone_size: -; j_call: TRBJ2-5; cdr3_nt: TGTGCCAGCACCCACGGGGAGCGTCAAGAGACCCAGTACTTC; cdr3_aa: CASTHGERQETQYF
v_call: TRBV2; d_call: -; clone_size: -; j_call: TRBJ2-3; cdr3_nt: TGTGCCAGCAATGAGTTTACTAGTAGCACAGATACGCAGTATTTT; cdr3_aa: CASNEFTSSTDTQYF